This record covers a single TCR beta chain. Its antigen is as yet unknown. TCRdb re-analysed the reads in MiXCR, keeping a single row per CDR3 protein. This table has around 770,000 distinct CDR3 sequences, 25% to 30% appearing once. CDR1 and CDR2 (germline): SGHNT, YYREEE (reference sequence). The CDR3 sequence is 14 residues long. The V end was cut by 0 bases, the J end by 2 bases, with 9 bases between. The data were obtained in a study of T cell repertoires in cytomegalovirus infection. Sample: cultured CD8+ T cells from PBMCs, taken from culture after CMV antigen stimulation. The TCR comes from a human donor in good health (CMV status not recorded). Some clones in this sample may be carry-over from other donors' samples. V and J are TRBV5-4 and TRBJ2-7; perhaps TRBD1 as D (6 bases). Here the CDR3 reads CASSLGTAPYEQYF. CDR3 sequence (DNA): TGTGCCAGCAGCTTGGGGACAGCCCCCTACGAGCAGTACTTC.